This T cell receptor (beta chain) was profiled in a study of radiotherapy plus CTLA-4 blockade in lung cancer (dated by TCRdb to 2017 to 2018). Concerning the study at large: Among the enrolled patients, 15% to 20% had an objective response, and 25% to 35% reached disease control.

Details on this clone: Its antigen is not yet known. There are no base qualities to consult, and no much larger clone falls within one base. This same CDR3 is encoded by further DNA sequences in the sample.

Including the terminal cysteine and phenylalanine, the CDR3 comprises 13 residues. The CDR3 DNA has 39 bases and is translated from base 1. The germline V gene yields SGDLS for CDR1 and YYNGEE for CDR2. V sheds 0 bases and J sheds 7 bases, leaving 10 bases between their ends. In this study, focal radiation therapy paired with CTLA-4 blockade (ipilimumab) was tested in patients who had chemo-refractory metastatic non-small-cell lung cancer. The library was prepared using the immunoSEQ multiplex PCR assay. As stored in TCRdb, this immuneACCESS dataset retains in-frame rearrangements with V and J assigned. A fraction of the clones does not appear; measured against another copy, unresolved V genes explain less than half of the discrepancy, and the remainder lacks a known reason. This sample is represented by 85,000 to 120,000 clones; roughly 84% of them were singletons. The top ten clonotypes cover 2% to 2.5% of the sample.

The investigation overall reported the following: After treatment with radiotherapy and ipilimumab, TCR clones that came from tumors expanded in the peripheral blood. The strongest predictors of response, as reported, were early dynamic changes in blood T cell clones along with a rise in serum interferon-beta after radiation.

Material: peripheral blood, obtained from a patient treated with radiotherapy plus ipilimumab. The TCR was taken from a human donor with non-small cell lung cancer that progressed on radiotherapy plus ipilimumab. Some clones in this sample may be carry-over from other donors' samples. In this chain, TRBV9 is recombined with TRBJ1-1, with the D gene too uncertain to name. The nucleotide sequence is given as TGTGCCAGCAGCGTAGAGGTAGGGTATGAAGCTTTCTTT. This yields the protein CASSVEVGYEAFF. Supplemented by the reference TRBV9 and TRBJ1-1 proteins around the CDR3, the complete variable domain is DSGVTQTPKHLITATGQRVTLRCSPRSGDLSVYWYQQSLDQGLQFLIQYYNGEERAKGNILERFSAQQFPDLHSELNLSSLELGDSALYFCASSVEVGYEAFFGQGTRLTVV.